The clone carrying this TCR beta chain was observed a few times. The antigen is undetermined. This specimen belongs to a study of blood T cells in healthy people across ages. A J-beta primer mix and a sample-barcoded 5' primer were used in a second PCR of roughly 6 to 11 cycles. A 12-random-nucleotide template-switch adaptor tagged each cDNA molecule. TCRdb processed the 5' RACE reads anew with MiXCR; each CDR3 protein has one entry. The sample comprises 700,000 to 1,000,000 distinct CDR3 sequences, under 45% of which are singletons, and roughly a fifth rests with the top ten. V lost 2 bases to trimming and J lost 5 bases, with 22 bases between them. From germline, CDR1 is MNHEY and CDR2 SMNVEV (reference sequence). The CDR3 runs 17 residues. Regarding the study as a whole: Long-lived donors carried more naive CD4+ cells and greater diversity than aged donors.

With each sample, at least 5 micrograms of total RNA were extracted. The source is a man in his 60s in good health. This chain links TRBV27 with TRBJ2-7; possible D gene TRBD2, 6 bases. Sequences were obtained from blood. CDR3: CASSLRTPSRRGNEQYF. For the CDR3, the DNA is TGTGCCAGCAGTTTACGGACCCCAAGTCGTCGGGGGAACGAGCAGTACTTC.